This paragraph reports one TCR beta chain. This record comes from a study of blood T cell repertoires in COVID-19. Turning to the study itself: Samples taken during acute and convalescent COVID-19 were collected in the United States, Italy and Spain. The analysed material was cDNA or gDNA that came from T cells, B-cell-depleted T cells, or PBMCs.

Seattle's cohort entered during active infection and was followed longitudinally. V was clipped by 0 bases and J by 8 bases; unmatched bases: 5. The CDR3 is 14 residues long. CDR1 is SGHDN and CDR2 is FVKESK in the germline V gene. Per the original data handling: The assay estimated nucleated cells by amplifying reference gene primers. The data were produced by immunoSEQ multiplex PCR, yet TCRdb's version contains in-frame clones alone and is incomplete. V and J calls and clone size are given by that table; D and trimming were obtained from the DNA. The data show some 160,000 clones, with just under 85% seen just once and approximately 7.6% held by the top ten.

Specimen: peripheral blood. The sequence was collected from an elderly woman with COVID-19, enrolled during active disease. The chain carries TRBV14 and TRBJ2-3, with 7 bases identical to TRBD2. CDR3 sequence: CASSQDSGGSTQYF. The CDR3 region has the DNA TGTGCCAGCAGCCAAGATTCCGGGGGGAGTACGCAGTATTTT.